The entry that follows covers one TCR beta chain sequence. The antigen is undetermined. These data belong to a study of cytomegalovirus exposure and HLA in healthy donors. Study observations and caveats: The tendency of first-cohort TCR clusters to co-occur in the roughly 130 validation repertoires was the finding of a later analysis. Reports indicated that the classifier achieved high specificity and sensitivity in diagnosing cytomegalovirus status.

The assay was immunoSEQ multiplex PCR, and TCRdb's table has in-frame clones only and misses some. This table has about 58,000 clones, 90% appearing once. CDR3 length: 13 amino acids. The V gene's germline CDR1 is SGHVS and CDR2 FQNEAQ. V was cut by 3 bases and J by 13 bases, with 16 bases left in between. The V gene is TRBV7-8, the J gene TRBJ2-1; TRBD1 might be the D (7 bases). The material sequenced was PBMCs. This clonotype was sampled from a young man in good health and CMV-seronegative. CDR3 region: CASSFDRETRQFF. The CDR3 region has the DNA TGTGCCAGCAGCTTCGACAGGGAGACTAGACAGTTCTTC.